This entry describes one T cell receptor beta chain. The antigen is undetermined. CDR1 SGHTA and CDR2 FQGNSA come from the germline V gene. The CDR3 is made up of 16 amino acids. Trimming left V 1 base short and J 0 bases short, with 10 bases between. The data originate from a study of STAT5B mutations in CD4+ large granular lymphocyte leukemia. The assay was immunoSEQ multiplex PCR, and TCRdb's table has in-frame clones only and misses some. The sample has tens of thousands of clones; under 90% are singletons. Study-wide results and caveats: Without HLA matching, higher CD4+ than CD8+ T-LGLL clonality could reflect small sample size.

Sequencing was done on a sample of CD4+ T cells from blood buffy coats. The chain links TRBV7-2 to TRBJ1-3; TRBD1 might be the D (6 bases). This clonotype was sampled from a human donor in good health. The CDR3 protein is CASSLVGGLSGNTIYF. The CDR3 coding sequence is TGTGCCAGCAGCTTAGTAGGGGGGCTCTCTGGAAACACCATATATTTT.